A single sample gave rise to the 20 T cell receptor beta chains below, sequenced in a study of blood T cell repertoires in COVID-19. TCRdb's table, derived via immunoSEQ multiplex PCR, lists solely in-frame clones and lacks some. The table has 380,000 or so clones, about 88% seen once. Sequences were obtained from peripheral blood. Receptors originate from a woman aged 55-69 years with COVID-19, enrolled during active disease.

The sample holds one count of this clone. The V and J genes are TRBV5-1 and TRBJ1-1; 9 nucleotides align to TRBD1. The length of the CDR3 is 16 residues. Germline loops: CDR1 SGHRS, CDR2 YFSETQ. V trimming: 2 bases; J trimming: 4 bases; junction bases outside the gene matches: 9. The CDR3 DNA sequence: TGCGCCAGCAGCTTCGGTACGGGACAGGGCTTCACTGAAGCTTTCTTT. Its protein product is CASSFGTGQGFTEAFF.

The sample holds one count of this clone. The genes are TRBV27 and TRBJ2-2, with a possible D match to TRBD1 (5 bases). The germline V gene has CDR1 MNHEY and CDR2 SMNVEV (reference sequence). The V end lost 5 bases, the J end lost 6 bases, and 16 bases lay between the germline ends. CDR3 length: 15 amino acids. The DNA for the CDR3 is TGTGCCAGCAGTCCCGCAGGGAATCGAGCCGGGGAGCTGTTTTTT. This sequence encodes CASSPAGNRAGELFF.

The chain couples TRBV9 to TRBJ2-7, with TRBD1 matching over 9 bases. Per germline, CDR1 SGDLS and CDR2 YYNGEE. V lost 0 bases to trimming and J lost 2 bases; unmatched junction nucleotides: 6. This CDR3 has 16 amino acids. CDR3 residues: CASSVGSGQGTYEQYF. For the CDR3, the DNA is TGTGCCAGCAGCGTAGGGTCGGGACAGGGAACCTACGAGCAGTACTTC.

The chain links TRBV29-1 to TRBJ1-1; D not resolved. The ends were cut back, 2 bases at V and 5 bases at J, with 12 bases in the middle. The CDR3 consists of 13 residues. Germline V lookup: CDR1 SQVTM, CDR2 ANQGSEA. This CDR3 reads CSVESPGRTEAFF. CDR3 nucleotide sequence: TGCAGCGTTGAAAGCCCGGGTCGGACTGAAGCTTTCTTT. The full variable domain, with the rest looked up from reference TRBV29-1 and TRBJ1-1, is SAVISQKPSRDICQRGTSLTIQCQVDSQVTMMFWYRQQPGQSLTLIATANQGSEATYESGFVIDKFPISRPNLTFSTLTVSNMSPEDSSIYLCSVESPGRTEAFFGQGTRLTVV.

CDR3 amino acids: CASSPQGSGRSYEQYF. The CDR3 bases are TGCGCCAGCAGCCCCCAGGGGAGCGGCCGTTCCTACGAGCAGTACTTC. The rearrangement uses TRBV4-1 and TRBJ2-7; possible D gene TRBD1, 6 bases. This CDR3 comprises 16 residues. The germline gives CDR1 MGHRA, CDR2 YSYEKL. Deletions cut 4 bases from V and 1 base from J, with 17 bases between.

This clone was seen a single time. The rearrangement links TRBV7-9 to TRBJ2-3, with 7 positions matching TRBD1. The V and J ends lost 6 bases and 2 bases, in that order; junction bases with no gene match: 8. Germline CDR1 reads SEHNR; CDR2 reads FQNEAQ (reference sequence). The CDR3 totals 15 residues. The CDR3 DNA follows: TGTGCCAGCAGTTTAACGACAGGGCTCACAGATACGCAGTATTTT. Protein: CASSLTTGLTDTQYF. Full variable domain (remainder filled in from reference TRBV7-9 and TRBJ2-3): DTGVSQNPRHKITKRGQNVTFRCDPISEHNRLYWYRQTLGQGPEFLTYFQNEAQLEKSRLLSDRFSAERPKGSFSTLEIQRTEQGDSAMYLCASSLTTGLTDTQYFGPGTRLTVL.

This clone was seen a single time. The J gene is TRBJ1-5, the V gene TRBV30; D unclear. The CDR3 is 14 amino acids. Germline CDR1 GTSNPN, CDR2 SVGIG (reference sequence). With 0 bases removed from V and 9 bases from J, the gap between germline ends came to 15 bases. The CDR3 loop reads CAWSVGRFAGPQHF. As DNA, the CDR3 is TGTGCCTGGAGTGTGGGCCGTTTCGCGGGGCCCCAGCATTTT.

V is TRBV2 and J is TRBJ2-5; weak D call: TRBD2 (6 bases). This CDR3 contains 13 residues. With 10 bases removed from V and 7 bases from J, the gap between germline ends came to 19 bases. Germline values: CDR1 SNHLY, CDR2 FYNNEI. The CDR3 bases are TGTGCCACCAAGTGGGACCCAGCGGGGACCCAGTACTTC. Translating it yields CATKWDPAGTQYF.

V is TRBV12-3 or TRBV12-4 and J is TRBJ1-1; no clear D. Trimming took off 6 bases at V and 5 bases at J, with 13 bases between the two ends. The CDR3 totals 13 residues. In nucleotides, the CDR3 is TGTGCCAGCAGACTAACATCCCAAACTGAAGCTTTCTTT. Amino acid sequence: CASRLTSQTEAFF.

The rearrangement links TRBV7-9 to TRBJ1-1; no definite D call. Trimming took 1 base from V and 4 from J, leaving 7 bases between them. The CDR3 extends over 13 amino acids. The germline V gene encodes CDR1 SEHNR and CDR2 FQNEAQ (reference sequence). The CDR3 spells CASSLEQRTEAFF. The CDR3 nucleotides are TGTGCCAGCAGCTTAGAGCAACGCACTGAAGCTTTCTTT.

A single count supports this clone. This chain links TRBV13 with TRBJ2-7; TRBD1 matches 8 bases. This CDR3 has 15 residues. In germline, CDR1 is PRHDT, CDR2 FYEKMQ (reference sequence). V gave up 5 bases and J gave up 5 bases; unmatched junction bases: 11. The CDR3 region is CASSLQGQGVNEQYF. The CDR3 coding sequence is TGTGCCAGCAGCCTGCAAGGACAGGGCGTCAACGAGCAGTACTTC. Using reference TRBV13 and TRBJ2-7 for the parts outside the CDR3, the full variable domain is AAGVIQSPRHLIKEKRETATLKCYPIPRHDTVYWYQQGPGQDPQFLISFYEKMQSDKGSIPDRFSAQQFSDYHSELNMSSLELGDSALYFCASSLQGQGVNEQYFGPGTRLTVT.

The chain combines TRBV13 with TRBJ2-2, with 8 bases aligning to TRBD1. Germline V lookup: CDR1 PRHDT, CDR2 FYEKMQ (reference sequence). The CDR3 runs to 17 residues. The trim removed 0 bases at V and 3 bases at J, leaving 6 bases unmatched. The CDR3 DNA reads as TGTGCCAGCAGCTTAGGTCCCCAGGGGGCTGACACCGGGGAGCTGTTTTTT. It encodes CASSLGPQGADTGELFF.

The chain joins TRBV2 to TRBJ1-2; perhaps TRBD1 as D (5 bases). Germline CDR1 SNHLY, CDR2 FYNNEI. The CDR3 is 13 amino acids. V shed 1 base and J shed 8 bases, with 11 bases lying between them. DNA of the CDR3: TGTGCCAGCAGTGAAGTGGCAGGGTACGGCTACACCTTC. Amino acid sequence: CASSEVAGYGYTF.

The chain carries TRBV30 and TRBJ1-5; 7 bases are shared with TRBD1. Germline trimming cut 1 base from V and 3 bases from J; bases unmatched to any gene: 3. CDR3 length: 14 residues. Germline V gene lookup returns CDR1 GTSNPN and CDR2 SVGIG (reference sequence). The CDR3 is CAWSEGTVNQPQHF. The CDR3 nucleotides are TGTGCCTGGAGTGAAGGGACAGTCAATCAGCCCCAGCATTTT.

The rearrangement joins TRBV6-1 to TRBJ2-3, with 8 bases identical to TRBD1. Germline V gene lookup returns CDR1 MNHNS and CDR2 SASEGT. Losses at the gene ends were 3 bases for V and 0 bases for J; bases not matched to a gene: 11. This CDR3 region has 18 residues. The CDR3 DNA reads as TGTGCCAGCAGTGAGACAGGGGCTAATCAATATAGCACAGATACGCAGTATTTT. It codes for CASSETGANQYSTDTQYF.

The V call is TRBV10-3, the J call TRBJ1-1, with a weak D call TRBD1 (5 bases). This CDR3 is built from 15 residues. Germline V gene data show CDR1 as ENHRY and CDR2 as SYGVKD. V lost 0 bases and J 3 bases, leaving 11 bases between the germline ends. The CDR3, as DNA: TGTGCCATCAGTGAGTCTGGGGGGGTGGACACTGAAGCTTTCTTT. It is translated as CAISESGGVDTEAFF.

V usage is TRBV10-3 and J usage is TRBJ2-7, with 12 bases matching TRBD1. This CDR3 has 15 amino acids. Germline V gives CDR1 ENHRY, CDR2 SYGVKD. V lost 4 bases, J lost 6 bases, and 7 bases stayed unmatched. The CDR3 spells CAISGGTGGGFEQYF. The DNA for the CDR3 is TGTGCCATCAGTGGGGGGACAGGGGGCGGTTTCGAGCAGTACTTC.

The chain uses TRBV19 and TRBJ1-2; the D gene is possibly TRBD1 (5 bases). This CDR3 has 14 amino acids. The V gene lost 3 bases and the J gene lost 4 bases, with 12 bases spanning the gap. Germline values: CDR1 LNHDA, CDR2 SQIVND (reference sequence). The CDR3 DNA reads TGTGCCAGTAGTATTGGGGGGTTGAGCTATGGCTACACCTTC. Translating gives CASSIGGLSYGYTF. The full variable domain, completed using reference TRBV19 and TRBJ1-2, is DGGITQSPKYLFRKEGQNVTLSCEQNLNHDAMYWYRQDPGQGLRLIYYSQIVNDFQKGDIAEGYSVSREKKESFPLTVTSAQKNPTAFYLCASSIGGLSYGYTFGSGTRLTVV.

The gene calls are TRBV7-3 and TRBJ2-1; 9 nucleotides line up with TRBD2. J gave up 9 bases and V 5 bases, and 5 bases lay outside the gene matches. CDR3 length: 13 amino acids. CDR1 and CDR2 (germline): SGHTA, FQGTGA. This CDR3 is CASSPRLAAEQFF. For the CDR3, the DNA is TGTGCCAGCAGCCCCCGACTAGCGGCTGAGCAGTTCTTC.

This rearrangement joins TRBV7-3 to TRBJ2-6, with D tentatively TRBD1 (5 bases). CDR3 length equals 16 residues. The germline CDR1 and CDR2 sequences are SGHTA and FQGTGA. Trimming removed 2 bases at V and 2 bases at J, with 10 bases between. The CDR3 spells CASSLESGPGANVLTF. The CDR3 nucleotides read TGTGCCAGCAGCTTAGAGTCAGGGCCTGGGGCCAACGTCCTGACTTTC.